This TCR beta chain was observed in a study of early T cells in non-severe SARS-CoV-2 infection. At the level of the study: Chains stayed unpaired after sequencing of bulk RNA from unsorted whole blood.

This clonotype was seen repeatedly, ten times or more. Trimming pared 0 bases from V and 6 bases from J, leaving 9 bases between. This CDR3 is 15 amino acids long. Germline V CDR1 and CDR2: LGHNA, YSLEER. Individual cDNA molecules each received unique molecular identifiers attached to them. Via MiXCR, TCRdb re-called the 5' RACE reads, giving one row per CDR3 protein. The sample has 30,000 to 35,000 distinct CDR3 sequences; about 3.9% are singletons. The V gene is TRBV4-3, the J gene TRBJ1-6, with D unresolved. What was sequenced was whole blood. The clonotype comes from an adult who was a healthcare worker with PCR-confirmed SARS-CoV-2 infection or an uninfected control (not recorded which). CDR3 bases: TGCGCCAGCAGCCAAGATAATACGGGTAATTCACCCCTCCACTTT. Residues: CASSQDNTGNSPLHF.